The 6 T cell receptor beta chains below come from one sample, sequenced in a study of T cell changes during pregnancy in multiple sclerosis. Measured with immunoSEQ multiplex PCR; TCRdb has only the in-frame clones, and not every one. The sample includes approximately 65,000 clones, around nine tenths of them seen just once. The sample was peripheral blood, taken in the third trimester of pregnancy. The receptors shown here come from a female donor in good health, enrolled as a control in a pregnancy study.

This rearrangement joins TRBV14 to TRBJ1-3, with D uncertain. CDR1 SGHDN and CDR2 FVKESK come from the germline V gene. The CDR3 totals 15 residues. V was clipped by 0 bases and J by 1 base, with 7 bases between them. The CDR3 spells CASSQDSYSGNTIYF. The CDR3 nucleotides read TGTGCCAGCAGCCAAGATAGTTATTCTGGAAACACCATATATTTT.

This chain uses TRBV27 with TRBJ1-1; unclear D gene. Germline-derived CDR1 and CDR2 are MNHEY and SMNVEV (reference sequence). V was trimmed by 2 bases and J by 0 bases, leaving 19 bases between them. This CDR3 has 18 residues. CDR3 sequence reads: CASSLGGGSVGMNTEAFF. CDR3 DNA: TGTGCCAGCAGTTTAGGTGGAGGGTCCGTGGGCATGAACACTGAAGCTTTCTTT.

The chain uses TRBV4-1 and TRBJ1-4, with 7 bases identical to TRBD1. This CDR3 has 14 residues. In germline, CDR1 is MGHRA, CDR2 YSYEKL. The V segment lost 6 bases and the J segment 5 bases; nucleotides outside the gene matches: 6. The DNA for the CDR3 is TGCGCCAGCAGGCCGACAGGGCAGAATGAAAAACTGTTTTTT. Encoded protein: CASRPTGQNEKLFF.

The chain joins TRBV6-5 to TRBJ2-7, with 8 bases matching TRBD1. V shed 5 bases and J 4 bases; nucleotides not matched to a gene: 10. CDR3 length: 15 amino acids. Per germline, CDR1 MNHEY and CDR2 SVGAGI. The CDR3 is CASSALTGAVYEQYF. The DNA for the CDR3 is TGTGCCAGCAGTGCCCTGACAGGGGCCGTATACGAGCAGTACTTC.

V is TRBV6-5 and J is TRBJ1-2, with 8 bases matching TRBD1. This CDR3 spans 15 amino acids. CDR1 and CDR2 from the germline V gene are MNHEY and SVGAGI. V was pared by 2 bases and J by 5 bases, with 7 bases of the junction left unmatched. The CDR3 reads CASSYRQDREYGYTF. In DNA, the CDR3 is TGTGCCAGCAGTTACCGACAGGACAGGGAATATGGCTACACCTTC.

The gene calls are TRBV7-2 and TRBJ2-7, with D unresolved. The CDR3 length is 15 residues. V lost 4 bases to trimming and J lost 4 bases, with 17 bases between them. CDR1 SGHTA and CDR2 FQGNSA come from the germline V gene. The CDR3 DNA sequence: TGTGCCAGCAGCTCTCAGGTAGTTAGTCTGTACGAGCAGTACTTC. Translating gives CASSSQVVSLYEQYF. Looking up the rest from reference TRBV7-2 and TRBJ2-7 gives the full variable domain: GAGVSQSPSNKVTEKGKDVELRCDPISGHTALYWYRQSLGQGLEFLIYFQGNSAPDKSGLPSDRFSAERTGGSVSTLTIQRTQQEDSAVYLCASSSQVVSLYEQYFGPGTRLTVT.